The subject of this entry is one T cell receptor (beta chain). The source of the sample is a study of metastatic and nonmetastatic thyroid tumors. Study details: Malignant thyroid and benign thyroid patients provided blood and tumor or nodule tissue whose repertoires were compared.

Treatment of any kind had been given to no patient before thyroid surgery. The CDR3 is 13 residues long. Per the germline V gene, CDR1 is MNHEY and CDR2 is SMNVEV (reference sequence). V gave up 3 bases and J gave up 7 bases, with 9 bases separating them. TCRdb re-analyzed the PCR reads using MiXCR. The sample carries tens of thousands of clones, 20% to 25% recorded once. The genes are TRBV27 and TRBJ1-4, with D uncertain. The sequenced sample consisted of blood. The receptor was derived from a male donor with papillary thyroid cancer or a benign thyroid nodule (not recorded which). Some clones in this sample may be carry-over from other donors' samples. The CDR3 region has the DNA TGTGCCAGCAGTTTGGAGGTTGGTGAAAAACTGTTTTTT. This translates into CASSLEVGEKLFF.